The 21 T cell receptor beta chains below come from one sample, sequenced in a study of CD8 T cells in ankylosing spondylitis. Study results and caveats: Seemingly characteristic of ankylosing spondylitis blood was a TCR beta motif consisting of several highly homologous variants.

For these TCRs, the target antigens are not known. TCRdb fed the 5' RACE reads into MiXCR, producing one record per CDR3 protein. The table records fewer than 550,000 distinct CDR3 sequences, approximately 5.3% of them present only once. Material for sequencing was blood, either unsorted or a sorted T cell fraction (not recorded which). These receptors were obtained from a male donor with ankylosing spondylitis.

This clonotype showed up many times. This rearrangement joins TRBV12-3 or TRBV12-4 to TRBJ1-5; 8 bases match TRBD1. This CDR3 contains 17 residues. Germline trimming cut 5 bases from V and 0 bases from J; bases unmatched to any gene: 9. The CDR3 region is CASSPDRGGGSNQPQHF. The CDR3 nucleotides are TGTGCCAGCAGTCCAGACAGGGGAGGCGGTAGCAATCAGCCCCAGCATTTT.

This clonotype was seen ten or more times. The chain joins TRBV4-1 to TRBJ1-2, with a tentative D call TRBD1 (6 bases). V was shortened by 8 bases and J by 2 bases, with 21 bases between the two germline ends. The CDR3 is 16 amino acids. Germline V gene sequence: CDR1 MGHRA, CDR2 YSYEKL. The CDR3 region is CASGPFLTGKNYGYTF. In DNA, the CDR3 is TGCGCCAGCGGGCCCTTTCTAACAGGGAAAAACTATGGCTACACCTTC.

This clonotype appeared many times. This chain joins TRBV24-1 and TRBJ2-1; D gene unclear. Germline CDR1 reads KGHDR; CDR2 reads SFDVKD. The V gene lost 4 bases and the J gene lost 5 bases, with 11 bases spanning the gap. This CDR3 has 14 amino acids. DNA of the CDR3: TGTGCCACCAGTGAAGACGGGTACCACAATGAGCAGTTCTTC. Translation gives CATSEDGYHNEQFF.

The V gene is TRBV27, the J gene TRBJ2-2; D is unresolved. V was shortened by 0 bases and J by 6 bases, with 11 bases between the two germline ends. The germline V gene has CDR1 MNHEY and CDR2 SMNVEV (reference sequence). This CDR3 is 15 amino acids long. CDR3 in amino acids: CASSLSSNAAGELFF. The CDR3 DNA is TGTGCCAGCAGTTTATCCTCGAACGCGGCCGGGGAGCTGTTTTTT.

The sample holds many counts of this clonotype. The chain recombines TRBV7-9 with TRBJ1-1, with unresolved D. Germline V lookup: CDR1 SEHNR, CDR2 FQNEAQ (reference sequence). The CDR3 extends over 14 amino acids. The ends were cut back, 2 bases at V and 4 bases at J, with 11 bases in the middle. CDR3 in amino acids: CASSLNKEGTEAFF. CDR3 in DNA: TGTGCCAGCAGCTTAAACAAGGAGGGCACTGAAGCTTTCTTT.

The J gene is TRBJ2-1, the V gene TRBV7-2; D uncertain. The V end was cut by 1 base, the J end by 10 bases, with 11 bases between. The CDR3 has 13 amino acids. Germline CDR1 is SGHTA and CDR2 is FQGNSA. The chain's CDR3 is CASSLGRGQEQFF. Written as DNA, the CDR3 is TGTGCCAGCAGCTTAGGACGAGGCCAGGAGCAGTTCTTC.

This clonotype was recorded many times. The V and J genes are TRBV7-9 and TRBJ2-3; 9 bases line up with TRBD2. The germline V gene encodes CDR1 SEHNR and CDR2 FQNEAQ (reference sequence). The CDR3 contains 15 residues. Trimming cost V 5 bases and J 4 bases; bases outside gene matches: 7. CDR3 amino acids: CASSPGTSNADTQYF. CDR3 DNA: TGTGCCAGCAGCCCCGGGACTAGCAATGCAGATACGCAGTATTTT.

In its sample, this clonotype was seen many times. The chain joins TRBV15 to TRBJ2-1; D remains ambiguous. Germline V gene sequence: CDR1 LNHNV, CDR2 YYDKDF (reference sequence). Trimming removed 0 bases at V and 7 bases at J, with 7 bases between. The CDR3 contains 13 residues. The CDR3 loop reads CATSRDHGNEQFF. The CDR3 nucleotides are TGTGCCACCAGCAGAGACCACGGGAATGAGCAGTTCTTC.

This clonotype was counted ten times or more. This may come from a read error, since a much larger clone is one base off. V and J are TRBV7-9 and TRBJ2-1; D uncertain. Germline V lookup: CDR1 SEHNR, CDR2 FQNEAQ (reference sequence). With 8 bases removed from V and 8 bases from J, the gap between germline ends came to 4 bases. The CDR3 length is 9 residues. This CDR3 is CASPHEQFF. CDR3 nucleotides: TGTGCCAGCCCCCATGAGCAGTTCTTC.

In its sample, this clonotype was seen many times. The chain employs TRBV12-3 or TRBV12-4 and TRBJ2-6; D may match TRBD1 or TRBD2 (6 bases each). Trimming left V 4 bases short and J 4 bases short, with 11 bases between. This CDR3 has 15 amino acids. As DNA, the CDR3 is TGTGCCAGCAGTTCGGGGGCGACGGGGGCCAACGTCCTGACTTTC. Residues: CASSSGATGANVLTF.

This clonotype was counted at least ten times. The chain is built from TRBV5-6 and TRBJ1-2; 8 nucleotides line up with TRBD1. Germline trimming cut 0 bases from V and 2 bases from J; bases unmatched to any gene: 3. Germline loops: CDR1 SGHDT, CDR2 YYEEEE. The CDR3 sequence is 15 residues long. The DNA for the CDR3 is TGTGCCAGCAGCTTGGGGACAGGGATAAACTATGGCTACACCTTC. This codes for CASSLGTGINYGYTF.

This clonotype was detected ten times or more. The genes are TRBV20-1 and TRBJ2-7; 7 nucleotides line up with TRBD2. Germline trimming cut 1 base from V and 3 bases from J; bases unmatched to any gene: 12. CDR3 length equals 16 residues. From germline, CDR1 is DFQATT and CDR2 SNEGSKA (reference sequence). In nucleotides, the CDR3 is TGCAGTGCTAGAGGTTTATCCGGGACTACCTTCTACGAGCAGTACTTC. Translating it yields CSARGLSGTTFYEQYF.

This clonotype was recorded at least ten times. This chain connects TRBV5-1 to TRBJ2-7, with TRBD2 matching over 8 bases. Germline loops: CDR1 SGHRS, CDR2 YFSETQ. J lost 1 base, V lost 2 bases, and 8 bases had no gene match. The CDR3 has 16 residues. The DNA of the CDR3 is TGCGCCAGCAGCTTTAGGGGACTAGAGCCATCCTACGAGCAGTACTTC. Translating it yields CASSFRGLEPSYEQYF.

The table lists this clonotype with many counts. The chain couples TRBV7-2 to TRBJ2-1; D perhaps matches TRBD1 (5 bases). This CDR3 spans 14 amino acids. V was shortened by 4 bases and J by 9 bases, with 16 bases between the two germline ends. The germline V gene has CDR1 SGHTA and CDR2 FQGNSA. The CDR3, as DNA: TGTGCCAGCAGCTCCTCGTCCGGTAGGGGTGAGCAGTTCTTC. Amino acid sequence: CASSSSSGRGEQFF.

This clonotype has ten or more counts. The chain couples TRBV15 to TRBJ1-5; D remains ambiguous. From germline, CDR1 is LNHNV and CDR2 YYDKDF (reference sequence). There are 14 residues in the CDR3. Trimming took 1 base from V and 3 from J, leaving 7 bases between them. The CDR3 nucleotides read TGTGCCACCAGCAGAGGGATAGCCAATCAGCCCCAGCATTTT. It yields the protein CATSRGIANQPQHF.

This clonotype was detected many times. This chain uses TRBV5-1 with TRBJ2-7; tentative D call: TRBD1 (6 bases). V was cut by 5 bases and J by 1 base, with 10 bases left in between. The CDR3 extends over 13 amino acids. Germline assignment: CDR1 SGHRS and CDR2 YFSETQ. CDR3 loop: CASRGHQSYEQYF. Here the CDR3 DNA reads TGCGCCAGCAGGGGACATCAGTCCTACGAGCAGTACTTC.

This clonotype was counted at least ten times. This chain links TRBV3-1 with TRBJ2-3; no definite D call. The CDR3 extends over 12 amino acids. From germline, CDR1 is LGHDT and CDR2 YNNKEL (reference sequence). Trimming took off 3 bases at V and 2 bases at J, with 3 bases between the two ends. CDR3 bases: TGTGCCAGCAGCCACATCACAGATACGCAGTATTTT. Its translation is CASSHITDTQYF.

The sample holds many counts of this clonotype. The V call is TRBV6-5, the J call TRBJ2-1; no clear D gene. This CDR3 is built from 12 residues. Germline assignment: CDR1 MNHEY and CDR2 SVGAGI. Trimming shortened V by 5 bases and J by 13 bases, and 15 bases separated the two germline ends. CDR3 nucleotides: TGTGCCAGCAGTACGGCCAGATACCCCCAGTTCTTC. It specifies CASSTARYPQFF.

This clonotype was counted ten times or more. The chain combines TRBV13 with TRBJ2-1; D uncertain. Germline CDR1 and CDR2: PRHDT and FYEKMQ (reference sequence). With 5 bases removed from V and 6 bases from J, the gap between germline ends came to 20 bases. The CDR3 totals 16 residues. DNA of the CDR3: TGTGCCAGCAGCCCCCGGAGTGAGCCCACGGGCAATGAGCAGTTCTTC. Protein sequence: CASSPRSEPTGNEQFF.

This clonotype was seen more than once but under ten times. This chain joins TRBV20-1 and TRBJ1-5; D not resolved. Germline V gene data show CDR1 as DFQATT and CDR2 as SNEGSKA (reference sequence). The CDR3 length is 12 residues. Trimming cost V 4 bases and J 6 bases, with 10 bases left between them. CDR3 residues: CSAKRGSQPQHF. In nucleotides, the CDR3 is TGCAGTGCTAAACGAGGCTCTCAGCCCCAGCATTTT.

At least ten counts were recorded for this clonotype. The rearrangement uses TRBV18 and TRBJ1-2, with D hard to call. V was cut by 6 bases and J by 1 base, with 12 bases left in between. Germline CDR1 KGHSH, CDR2 LQKENI. This CDR3 is built from 14 residues. As DNA, the CDR3 is TGTGCCAGCTCGGCCGGGCTCAATAACTATGGCTACACCTTC. As protein: CASSAGLNNYGYTF.